The T cell receptor beta chain under discussion was sequenced for a study of cytomegalovirus exposure and HLA in healthy donors. At the level of the study: Genetic ancestry analysis placed over 65% of the 398 donors that were genotyped in the Caucasian-associated cluster.

Findings of the study overall: V- and J-gene trimming in TCR beta was tied to a missense DCLRE1C variant by an analysis performed later. Later on, analysis showed that most CMV-associated TCR beta chains appeared to be HLA-restricted.

Germline trimming cut 4 bases from V and 11 bases from J; bases unmatched to any gene: 6. The CDR3 is 12 amino acids. Germline-derived CDR1 and CDR2 are SGHNT and YENEEA. In the PCR, 60 Vbeta and 13 Jbeta primers were used. Data came from immunoSEQ multiplex PCR; TCRdb stores just in-frame clones and leaves some out. The clone table shows 90,000 to 130,000 clones, with the ten largest holding less than 4.5%. Every donor was a healthy person donating bone marrow. A note on this clone: Its antigen is as yet unknown.

The sequenced material came from PBMCs. The gene calls are TRBV11-3 and TRBJ1-1; TRBD1 matches at 8 bases. The clonotype originates from a young man in good health and CMV-seronegative. CDR3 region: CASSYGQGAAFF. CDR3 coding DNA: TGTGCCAGCAGCTACGGACAGGGTGCGGCTTTCTTT.